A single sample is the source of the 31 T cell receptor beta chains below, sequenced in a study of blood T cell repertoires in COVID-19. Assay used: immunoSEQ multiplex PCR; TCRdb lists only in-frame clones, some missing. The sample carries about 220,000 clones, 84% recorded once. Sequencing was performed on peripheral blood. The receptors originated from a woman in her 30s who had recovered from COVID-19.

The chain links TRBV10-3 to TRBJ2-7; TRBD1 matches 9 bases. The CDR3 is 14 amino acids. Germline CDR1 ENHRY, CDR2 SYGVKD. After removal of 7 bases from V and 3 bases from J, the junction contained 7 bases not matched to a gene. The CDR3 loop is CAITSGTGIYEQYF. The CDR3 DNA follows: TGTGCCATCACTTCGGGGACAGGGATCTACGAGCAGTACTTC.

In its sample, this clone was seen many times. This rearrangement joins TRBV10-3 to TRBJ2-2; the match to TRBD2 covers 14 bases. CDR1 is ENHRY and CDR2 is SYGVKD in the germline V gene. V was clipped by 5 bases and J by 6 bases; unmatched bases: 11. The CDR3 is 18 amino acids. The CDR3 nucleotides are TGTGCCATCAGTCCGAGACTAGCGGGAGGGACGGCCGCCGGGGAGCTGTTTTTT. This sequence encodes CAISPRLAGGTAAGELFF.

CDR3 sequence reads: CASSLVFQGMNTEAFF. The CDR3 region has the DNA TGTGCCAGCAGCTTAGTTTTTCAGGGAATGAACACTGAAGCTTTCTTT. J is TRBJ1-1 and V is TRBV13, with a weak D call TRBD1 (5 bases). V was trimmed by 1 base and J by 0 bases, leaving 12 bases between them. Germline values: CDR1 PRHDT, CDR2 FYEKMQ (reference sequence). The CDR3 has 16 amino acids.

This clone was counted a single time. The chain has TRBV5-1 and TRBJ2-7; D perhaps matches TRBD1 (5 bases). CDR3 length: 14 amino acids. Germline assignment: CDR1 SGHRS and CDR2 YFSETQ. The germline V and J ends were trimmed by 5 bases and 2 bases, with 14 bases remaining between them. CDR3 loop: CASRLVGATYEQYF. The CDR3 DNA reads TGCGCCAGCAGGCTGGTAGGGGCGACCTACGAGCAGTACTTC.

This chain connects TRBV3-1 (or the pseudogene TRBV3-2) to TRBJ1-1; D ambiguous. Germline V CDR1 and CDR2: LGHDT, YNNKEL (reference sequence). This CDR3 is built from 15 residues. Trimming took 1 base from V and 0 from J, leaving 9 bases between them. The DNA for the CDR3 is TGTGCCAGCAGCCAAGCTAGCAGAATGAACACTGAAGCTTTCTTT. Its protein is CASSQASRMNTEAFF.

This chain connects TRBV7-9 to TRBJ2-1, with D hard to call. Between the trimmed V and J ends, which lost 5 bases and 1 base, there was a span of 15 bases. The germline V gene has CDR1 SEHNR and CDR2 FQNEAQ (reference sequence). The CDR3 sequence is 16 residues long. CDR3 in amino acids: CASSPSERPSYNEQFF. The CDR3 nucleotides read TGTGCCAGCAGCCCCTCGGAGCGACCTTCCTACAATGAGCAGTTCTTC.

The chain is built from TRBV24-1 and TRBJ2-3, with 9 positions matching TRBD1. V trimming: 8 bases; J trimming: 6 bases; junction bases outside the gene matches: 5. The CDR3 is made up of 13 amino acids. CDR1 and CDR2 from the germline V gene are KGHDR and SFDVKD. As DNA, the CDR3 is TGTGCCACCATTGGGACAGGGACGGATACGCAGTATTTT. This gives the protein CATIGTGTDTQYF.

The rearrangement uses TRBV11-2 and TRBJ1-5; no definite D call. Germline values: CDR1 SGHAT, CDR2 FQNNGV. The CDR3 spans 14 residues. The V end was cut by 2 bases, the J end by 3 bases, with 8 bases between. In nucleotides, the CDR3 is TGTGCCAGCAGCTTATCCGGTCTCAATCAGCCCCAGCATTTT. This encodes CASSLSGLNQPQHF.

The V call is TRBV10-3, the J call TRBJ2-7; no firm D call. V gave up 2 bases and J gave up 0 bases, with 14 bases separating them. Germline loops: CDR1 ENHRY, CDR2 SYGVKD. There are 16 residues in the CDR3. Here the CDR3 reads CAISETEQTSSYEQYF. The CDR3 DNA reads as TGTGCCATCAGTGAGACGGAACAGACGAGCTCCTACGAGCAGTACTTC.

The DNA of the CDR3 is TGTGCCAGCAGTTACTCCCCGGGTCGGGTTAGATACGAGCAGTACTTC. It is translated as CASSYSPGRVRYEQYF. The chain joins TRBV6-2 or TRBV6-3 to TRBJ2-7; no clear D. CDR3 length equals 16 residues. V was pared by 0 bases and J by 4 bases, with 16 bases between. Germline V gives CDR1 MNHEY, CDR2 SVGEGT.

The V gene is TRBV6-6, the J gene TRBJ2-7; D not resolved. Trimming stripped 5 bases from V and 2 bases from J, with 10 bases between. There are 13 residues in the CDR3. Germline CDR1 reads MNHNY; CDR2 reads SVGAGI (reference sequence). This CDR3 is CASSPYKAYEQYF. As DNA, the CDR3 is TGTGCCAGCAGTCCATACAAAGCCTACGAGCAGTACTTC.

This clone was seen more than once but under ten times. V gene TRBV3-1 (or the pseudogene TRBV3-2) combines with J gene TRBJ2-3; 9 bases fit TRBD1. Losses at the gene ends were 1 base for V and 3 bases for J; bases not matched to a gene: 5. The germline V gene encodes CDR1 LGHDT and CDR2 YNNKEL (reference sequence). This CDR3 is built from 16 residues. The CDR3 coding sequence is TGTGCCAGCAGCCAAGGGGGGACAGGGTGGACAGATACGCAGTATTTT. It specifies CASSQGGTGWTDTQYF.

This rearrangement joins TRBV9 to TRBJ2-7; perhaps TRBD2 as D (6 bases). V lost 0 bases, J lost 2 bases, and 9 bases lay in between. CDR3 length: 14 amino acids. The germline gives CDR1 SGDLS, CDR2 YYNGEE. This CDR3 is CASSVGWTTYEQYF. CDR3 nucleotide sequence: TGTGCCAGCAGCGTAGGTTGGACTACCTACGAGCAGTACTTC.

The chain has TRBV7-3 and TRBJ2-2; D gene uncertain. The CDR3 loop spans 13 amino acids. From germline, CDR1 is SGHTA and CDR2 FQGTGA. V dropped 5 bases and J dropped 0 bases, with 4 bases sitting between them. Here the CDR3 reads CASSQTNTGELFF. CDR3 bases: TGTGCCAGCAGCCAAACGAACACCGGGGAGCTGTTTTTT.

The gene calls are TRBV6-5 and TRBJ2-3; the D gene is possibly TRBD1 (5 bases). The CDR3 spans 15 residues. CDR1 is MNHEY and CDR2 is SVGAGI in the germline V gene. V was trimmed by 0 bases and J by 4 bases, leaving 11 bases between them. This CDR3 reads CASSYSSGMADTQYF. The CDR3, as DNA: TGTGCCAGCAGTTACTCGTCAGGGATGGCAGATACGCAGTATTTT.

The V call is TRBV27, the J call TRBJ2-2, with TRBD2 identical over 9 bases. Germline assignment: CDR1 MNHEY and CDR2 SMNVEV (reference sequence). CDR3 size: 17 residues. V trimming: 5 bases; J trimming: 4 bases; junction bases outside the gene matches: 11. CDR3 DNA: TGTGCCAGCAGTCCCATGGGTGCGGGAGGGATCACCGGGGAGCTGTTTTTT. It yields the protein CASSPMGAGGITGELFF.

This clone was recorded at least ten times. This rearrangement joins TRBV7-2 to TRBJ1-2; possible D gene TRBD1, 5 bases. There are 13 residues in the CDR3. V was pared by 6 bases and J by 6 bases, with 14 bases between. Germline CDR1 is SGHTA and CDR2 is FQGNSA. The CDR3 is CASRGQTLDGYTF. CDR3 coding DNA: TGTGCCAGCAGGGGGCAAACGCTCGATGGCTACACCTTC.

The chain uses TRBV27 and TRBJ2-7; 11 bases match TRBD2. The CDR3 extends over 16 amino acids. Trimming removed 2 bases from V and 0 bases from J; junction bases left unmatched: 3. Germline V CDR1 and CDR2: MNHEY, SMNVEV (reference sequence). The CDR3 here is CASSLGTSGSSYEQYF. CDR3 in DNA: TGTGCCAGCAGTTTAGGGACTAGCGGTAGCTCCTACGAGCAGTACTTC.

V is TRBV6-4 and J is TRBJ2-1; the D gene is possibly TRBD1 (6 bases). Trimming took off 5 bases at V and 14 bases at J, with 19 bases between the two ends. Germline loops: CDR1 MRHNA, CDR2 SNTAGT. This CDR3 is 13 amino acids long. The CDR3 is CASSPQKGRGKFF. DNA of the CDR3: TGTGCCAGCAGTCCTCAGAAGGGCAGGGGAAAGTTCTTC.

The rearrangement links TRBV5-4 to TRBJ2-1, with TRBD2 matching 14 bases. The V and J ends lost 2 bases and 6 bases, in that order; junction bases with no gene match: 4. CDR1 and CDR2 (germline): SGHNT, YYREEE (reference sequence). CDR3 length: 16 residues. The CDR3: CASSLRTSGRPNEQFF. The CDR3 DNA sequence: TGTGCCAGCAGCTTACGGACTAGCGGGAGGCCCAATGAGCAGTTCTTC.

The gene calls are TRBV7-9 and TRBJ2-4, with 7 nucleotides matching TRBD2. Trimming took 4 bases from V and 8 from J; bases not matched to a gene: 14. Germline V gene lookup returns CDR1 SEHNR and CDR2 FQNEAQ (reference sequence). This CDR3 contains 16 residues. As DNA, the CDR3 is TGTGCCAGCAGCTCTCCGGGGGGAGGCCGGAGCGACATTCAGTACTTC. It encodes CASSSPGGGRSDIQYF.

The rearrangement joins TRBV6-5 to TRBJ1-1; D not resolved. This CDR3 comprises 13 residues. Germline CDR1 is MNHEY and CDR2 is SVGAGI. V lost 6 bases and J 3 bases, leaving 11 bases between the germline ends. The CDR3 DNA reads TGTGCCAGCAGGAGGGCGGAGTACACTGAAGCTTTCTTT. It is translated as CASRRAEYTEAFF.

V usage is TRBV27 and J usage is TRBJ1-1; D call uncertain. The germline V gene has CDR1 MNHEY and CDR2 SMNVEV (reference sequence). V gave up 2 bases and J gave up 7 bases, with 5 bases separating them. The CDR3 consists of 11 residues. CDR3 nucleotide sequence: TGTGCCAGCAGTTTAGGACTTGAAGCTTTCTTT. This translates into CASSLGLEAFF.

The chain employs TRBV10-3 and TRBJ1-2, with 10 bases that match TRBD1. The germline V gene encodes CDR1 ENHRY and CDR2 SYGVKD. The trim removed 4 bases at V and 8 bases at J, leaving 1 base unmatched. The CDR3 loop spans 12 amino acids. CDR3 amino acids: CAISADRGGYTF. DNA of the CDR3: TGTGCCATCAGTGCGGACAGGGGGGGCTACACCTTC.

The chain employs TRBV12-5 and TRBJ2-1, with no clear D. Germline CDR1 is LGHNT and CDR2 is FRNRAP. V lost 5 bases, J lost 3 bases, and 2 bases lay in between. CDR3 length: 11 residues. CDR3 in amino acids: CASGLYNEQFF. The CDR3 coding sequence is TGTGCTAGTGGTCTCTACAATGAGCAGTTCTTC.

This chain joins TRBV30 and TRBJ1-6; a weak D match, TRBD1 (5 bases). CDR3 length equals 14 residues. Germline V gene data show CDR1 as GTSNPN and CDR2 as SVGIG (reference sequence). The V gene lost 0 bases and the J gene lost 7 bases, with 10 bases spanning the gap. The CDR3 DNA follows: TGTGCCTGGAGTGTACGGGGGAGCAATTCACCCCTCCACTTT. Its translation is CAWSVRGSNSPLHF. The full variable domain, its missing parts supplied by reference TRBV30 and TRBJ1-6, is SQTIHQWPATLVQPVGSPLSLECTVEGTSNPNLYWYRQAAGRGLQLLFYSVGIGQISSEVPQNLSASRPQDRQFILSSKKLLLSDSGFYLCAWSVRGSNSPLHFGNGTRLTVT.

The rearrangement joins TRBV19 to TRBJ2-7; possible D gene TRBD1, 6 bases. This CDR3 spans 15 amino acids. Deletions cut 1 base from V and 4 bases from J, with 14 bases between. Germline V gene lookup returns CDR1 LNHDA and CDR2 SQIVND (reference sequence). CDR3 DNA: TGTGCCAGTAGTATAGGAGGGGGAGCGACGTACGAGCAGTACTTC. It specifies CASSIGGGATYEQYF. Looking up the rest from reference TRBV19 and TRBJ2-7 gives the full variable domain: DGGITQSPKYLFRKEGQNVTLSCEQNLNHDAMYWYRQDPGQGLRLIYYSQIVNDFQKGDIAEGYSVSREKKESFPLTVTSAQKNPTAFYLCASSIGGGATYEQYFGPGTRLTVT.

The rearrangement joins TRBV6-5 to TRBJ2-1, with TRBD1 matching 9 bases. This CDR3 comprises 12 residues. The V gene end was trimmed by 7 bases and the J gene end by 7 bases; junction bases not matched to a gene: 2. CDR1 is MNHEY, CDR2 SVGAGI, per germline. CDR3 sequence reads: CASTGTGNEQFF. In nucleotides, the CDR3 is TGTGCCAGCACCGGGACAGGGAATGAGCAGTTCTTC.

The CDR3: CASLYPSGTGGDYNYGYTF. For the CDR3, the DNA is TGTGCCAGCCTATATCCCTCCGGGACAGGGGGCGACTATAACTATGGCTACACCTTC. The chain uses TRBV28 and TRBJ1-2; 12 bases align to TRBD1. Germline lookup yields CDR1 MDHEN and CDR2 SYDVKM. J lost 1 base, V lost 8 bases, and 17 bases had no gene match. CDR3 length: 19 amino acids.

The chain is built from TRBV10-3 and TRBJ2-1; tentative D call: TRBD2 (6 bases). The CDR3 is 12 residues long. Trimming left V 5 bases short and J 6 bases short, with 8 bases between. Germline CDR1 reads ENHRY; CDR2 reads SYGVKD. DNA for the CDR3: TGTGCCATCAGTTGGGACTCCAATGAGCAGTTCTTC. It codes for CAISWDSNEQFF.

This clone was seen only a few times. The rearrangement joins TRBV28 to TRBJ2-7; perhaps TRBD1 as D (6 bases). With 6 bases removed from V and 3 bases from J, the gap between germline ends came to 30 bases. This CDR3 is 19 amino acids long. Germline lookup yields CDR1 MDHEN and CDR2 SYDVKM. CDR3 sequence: CASRVYRDGQFQKIYEQYF. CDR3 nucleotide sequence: TGTGCCAGCAGAGTTTATAGGGACGGACAGTTCCAAAAGATCTACGAGCAGTACTTC.